This T cell receptor beta chain is from a study of graft-versus-host responses after intestinal transplantation. Some clones are missing from TCRdb's copy, which holds only in-frame ones; the method was immunoSEQ multiplex PCR. The table includes under 45,000 clones, approximately 93% detected once. Trimming pared 2 bases from V and 5 bases from J, leaving 8 bases between. The CDR3 consists of 13 residues. The germline V gene has CDR1 LNHNV and CDR2 YYDKDF (reference sequence). Turning to this clone: Its target is unknown.

Findings and limits, study-wide: Allograft clonal ratios (graft-versus-host to host-versus-graft) were high in patients who had graft-donor T cell macrochimerism.

This specimen was PBMCs, taken less than 750 days after intestinal transplantation. The clonotype was recovered from a human patient who received an intestinal transplant, so some T cells may come from the graft donor. The genes are TRBV15 and TRBJ2-3, with unresolved D. The CDR3 protein is CATSRPAQDTQYF. The CDR3 nucleotides are TGTGCCACCAGCAGACCCGCCCAAGATACGCAGTATTTT.